Here is one T cell receptor (beta chain) with its context. Produced via immunoSEQ multiplex PCR; TCRdb's table is partial and in-frame only. The sample lists 200,000 to 250,000 clones, 75% to 90% seen once, with about 3.5% in the top ten. CDR3 size: 15 residues. V dropped 6 bases and J dropped 2 bases, with 14 bases sitting between them. Germline-derived CDR1 and CDR2 are SNHLY and FYNNEI. The data were taken from a study of blood T cell repertoires in COVID-19. This chain connects TRBV2 to TRBJ1-5, with a tentative D call TRBD1 (6 bases). This sequence was found in a woman aged 18-29 years in a cohort exposed to, infected with or recovered from COVID-19 (not recorded which). Input material: PBMCs or T cells enriched from blood (not recorded which). CDR3 bases: TGTGCCAGCAGCCTAGACCGACAGGGCAATCAGCCCCAGCATTTT. Translation: CASSLDRQGNQPQHF.